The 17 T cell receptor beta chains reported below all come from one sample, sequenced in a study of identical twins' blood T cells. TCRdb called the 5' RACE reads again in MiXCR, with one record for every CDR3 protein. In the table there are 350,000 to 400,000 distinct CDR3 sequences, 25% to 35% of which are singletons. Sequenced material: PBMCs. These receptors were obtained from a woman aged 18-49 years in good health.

Here the CDR3 DNA reads TGTGCCAGCAGCGTTAGAAAGGGAGCGACAGATACGCAGTATTTT. Protein product: CASSVRKGATDTQYF. This chain links TRBV11-2 with TRBJ2-3, with D maybe TRBD2 (5 bases). Per the germline V gene, CDR1 is SGHAT and CDR2 is FQNNGV. Between the trimmed V and J ends, which lost 5 bases and 3 bases, there was a span of 15 bases. The CDR3 has 15 amino acids.

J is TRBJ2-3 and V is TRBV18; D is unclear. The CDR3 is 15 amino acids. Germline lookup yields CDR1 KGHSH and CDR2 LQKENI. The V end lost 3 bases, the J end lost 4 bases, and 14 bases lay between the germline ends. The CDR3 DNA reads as TGTGCCAGCTCACCGGGCTGGAGTGGTGCAGATACGCAGTATTTT. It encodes CASSPGWSGADTQYF.

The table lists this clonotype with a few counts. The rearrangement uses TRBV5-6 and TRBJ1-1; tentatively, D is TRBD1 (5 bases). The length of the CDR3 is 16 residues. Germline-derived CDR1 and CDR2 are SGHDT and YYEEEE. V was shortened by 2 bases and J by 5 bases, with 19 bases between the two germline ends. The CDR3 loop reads CASSLPGVQGYTEAFF. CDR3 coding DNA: TGTGCCAGCAGCTTACCCGGGGTTCAGGGATATACTGAAGCTTTCTTT.

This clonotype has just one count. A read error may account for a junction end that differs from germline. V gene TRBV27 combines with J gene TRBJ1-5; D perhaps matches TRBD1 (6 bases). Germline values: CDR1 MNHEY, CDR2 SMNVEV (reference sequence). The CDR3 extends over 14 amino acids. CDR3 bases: TGTGCCAGCAGTACACAGGGCCTCAATCAGCACCAGCATTTT. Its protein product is CASSTQGLNQHQHF.

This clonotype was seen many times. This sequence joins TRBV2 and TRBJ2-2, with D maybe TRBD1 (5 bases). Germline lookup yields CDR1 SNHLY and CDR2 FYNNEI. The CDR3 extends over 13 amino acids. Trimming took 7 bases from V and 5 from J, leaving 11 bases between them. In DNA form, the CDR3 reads TGTGCCAGCAATCAAGGGGATACCGGGGAGCTGTTTTTT. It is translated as CASNQGDTGELFF.

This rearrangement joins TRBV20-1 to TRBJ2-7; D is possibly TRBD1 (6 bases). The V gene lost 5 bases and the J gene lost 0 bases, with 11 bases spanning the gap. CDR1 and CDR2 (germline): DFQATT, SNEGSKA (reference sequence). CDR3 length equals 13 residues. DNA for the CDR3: TGCAGTGCTGCAAGGACAGCCTCCTACGAGCAGTACTTC. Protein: CSAARTASYEQYF.

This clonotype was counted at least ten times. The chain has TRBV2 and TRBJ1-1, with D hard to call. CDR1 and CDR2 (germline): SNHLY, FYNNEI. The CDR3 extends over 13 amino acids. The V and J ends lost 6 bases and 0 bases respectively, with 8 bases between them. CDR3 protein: CASRARVNTEAFF. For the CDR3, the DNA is TGTGCCAGCAGGGCGCGGGTGAACACTGAAGCTTTCTTT. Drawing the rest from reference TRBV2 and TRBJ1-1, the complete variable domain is EPEVTQTPSHQVTQMGQEVILRCVPISNHLYFYWYRQILGQKVEFLVSFYNNEISEKSEIFDDQFSVERPDGSNFTLKIRSTKLEDSAMYFCASRARVNTEAFFGQGTRLTVV.

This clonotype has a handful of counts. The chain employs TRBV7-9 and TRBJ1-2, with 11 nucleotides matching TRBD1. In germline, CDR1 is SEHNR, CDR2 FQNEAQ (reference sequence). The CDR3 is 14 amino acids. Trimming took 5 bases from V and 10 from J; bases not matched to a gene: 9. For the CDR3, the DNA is TGTGCCAGCAGCGTGGACAGGGGGCTGCCAGCCTACACCTTC. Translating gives CASSVDRGLPAYTF.

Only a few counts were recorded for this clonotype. CDR3 DNA: TGCAGTGCCGCACCCTATGAGCGACTAAGCACCGGGGAGCTGTTTTTT. Translation: CSAAPYERLSTGELFF. This chain connects TRBV20-1 to TRBJ2-2; a possible D gene is TRBD2 (5 bases). The CDR3 extends over 16 amino acids. V gave up 6 bases and J gave up 4 bases, with 21 bases separating them. Germline V gives CDR1 DFQATT, CDR2 SNEGSKA (reference sequence).

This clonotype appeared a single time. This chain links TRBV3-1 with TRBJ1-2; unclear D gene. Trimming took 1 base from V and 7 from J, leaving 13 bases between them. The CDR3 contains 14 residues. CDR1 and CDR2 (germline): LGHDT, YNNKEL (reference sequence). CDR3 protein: CASSQVDSGGGYTF. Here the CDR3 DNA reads TGTGCCAGCAGCCAAGTGGATTCCGGCGGTGGCTACACCTTC.

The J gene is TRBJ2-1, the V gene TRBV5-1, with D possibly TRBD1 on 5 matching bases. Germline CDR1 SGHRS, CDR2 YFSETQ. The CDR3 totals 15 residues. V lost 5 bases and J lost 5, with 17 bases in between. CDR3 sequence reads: CASSPGRPGNNEQFF. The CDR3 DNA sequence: TGCGCCAGCAGTCCCGGACGCCCAGGGAACAATGAGCAGTTCTTC.

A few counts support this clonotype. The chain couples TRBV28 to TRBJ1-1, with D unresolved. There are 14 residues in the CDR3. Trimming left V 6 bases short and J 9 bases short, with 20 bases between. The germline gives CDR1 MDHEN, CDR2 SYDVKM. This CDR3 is CASRSRGGAQKAFF. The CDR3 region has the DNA TGTGCCAGCAGGAGTAGAGGTGGCGCGCAGAAAGCTTTCTTT.

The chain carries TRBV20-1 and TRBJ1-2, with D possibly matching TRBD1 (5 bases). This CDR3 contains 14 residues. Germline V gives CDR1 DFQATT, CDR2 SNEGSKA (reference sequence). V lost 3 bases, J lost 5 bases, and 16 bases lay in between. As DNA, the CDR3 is TGCAGTGCTAGTGGAGGGGTTAATCAATATGGCTACACCTTC. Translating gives CSASGGVNQYGYTF.

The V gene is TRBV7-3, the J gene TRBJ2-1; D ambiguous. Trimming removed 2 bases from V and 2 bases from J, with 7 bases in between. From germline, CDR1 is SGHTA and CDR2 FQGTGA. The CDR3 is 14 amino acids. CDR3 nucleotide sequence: TGTGCCAGCAGCTTATTACACCCCTACAATGAGCAGTTCTTC. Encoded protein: CASSLLHPYNEQFF.

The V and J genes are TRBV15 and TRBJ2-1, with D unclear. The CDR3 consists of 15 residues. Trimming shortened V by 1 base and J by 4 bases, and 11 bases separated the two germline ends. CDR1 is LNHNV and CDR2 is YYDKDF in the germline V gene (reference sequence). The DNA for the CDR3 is TGTGCCACCAGCAGAGGCGCAGAGAAATACAATGAGCAGTTCTTC. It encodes CATSRGAEKYNEQFF.

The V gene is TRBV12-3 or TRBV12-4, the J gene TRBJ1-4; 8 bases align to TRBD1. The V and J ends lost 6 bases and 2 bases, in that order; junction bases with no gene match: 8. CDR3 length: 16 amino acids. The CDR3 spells CASSYDTGGTNEKLFF. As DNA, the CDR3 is TGTGCCAGCAGCTACGACACAGGGGGGACTAATGAAAAACTGTTTTTT.

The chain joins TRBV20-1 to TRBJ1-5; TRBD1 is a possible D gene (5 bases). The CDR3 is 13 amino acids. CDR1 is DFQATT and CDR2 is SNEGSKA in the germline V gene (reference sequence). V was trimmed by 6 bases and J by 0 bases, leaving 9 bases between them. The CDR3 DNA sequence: TGCAGTGCAGCGACAGTTAGCAATCAGCCCCAGCATTTT. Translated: CSAATVSNQPQHF.